This is a list of T cell receptor beta chains from one sample in a study of T cells after yellow fever vaccination. TCRdb called the 5' RACE reads again in MiXCR, with one record for every CDR3 protein. The sample carries about 630,000 distinct CDR3 sequences, 12% recorded once. The source material was PBMCs, sampled on the day of the yellow fever booster vaccination. The receptors stem from a man aged 30 to 39 who received the YFV17D yellow fever vaccine. Both conserved end residues are part of each CDR3. Each record gives: CDR3 protein, CDR3 DNA, V gene, D gene, clone size, J gene. D genes are given only for firm matches. The size field is filled for only some rows; it gives once, few, many or a size class.

CASSLGLIPGTGELFF TGTGCCAGCAGCTTGGGTCTCATCCCTGGAACCGGGGAGCTGTTTTTT TRBV5-4 NA many TRBJ2-2
CASSPSGAADKKLFF TGCGCCAGCAGCCCATCAGGGGCCGCAGACAAAAAACTGTTTTTT TRBV5-1 NA few TRBJ1-4
CASSSKKQGTLGTQYF TGTGCCAGCAGCTCGAAGAAACAGGGGACCTTGGGGACCCAGTACTTC TRBV7-9 TRBD1 few TRBJ2-5
CAITRDYSYNEQFF TGTGCCATCACCCGGGACTACTCCTACAATGAGCAGTTCTTC TRBV10-3 TRBD2 NA TRBJ2-1
CASSQEPLSPQETQYF TGCGCCAGCAGCCAAGAACCCCTCTCTCCGCAAGAGACCCAGTACTTC TRBV4-3 NA NA TRBJ2-5
CASHRTGMGGYTF TGTGCCAGCCACCGTACCGGTATGGGGGGCTACACCTTC TRBV5-6 NA few TRBJ1-2
CASSPLADAEQFF TGTGCCAGCAGCCCGCTAGCAGATGCCGAGCAGTTCTTC TRBV7-9 NA NA TRBJ2-1
CASSLEGKKNGYTF TGTGCCAGCAGCTTAGAAGGAAAGAAAAATGGCTACACCTTC TRBV7-8 NA NA TRBJ1-2
CASRGGWVSYSGPLHF TGTGCCAGCAGGGGGGGATGGGTGTCGTATTCGGGACCCCTCCACTTT TRBV6-1 NA many TRBJ1-6
CASSLALGLREQYF TGTGCCAGCAGTTTGGCCCTCGGCCTGAGGGAGCAGTACTTC TRBV12-3/TRBV12-4 NA NA TRBJ2-7
CASSLRTGAYEQYF TGCGCCAGCAGCTTGCGGACAGGGGCCTACGAGCAGTACTTC TRBV5-1 TRBD1 few TRBJ2-7
CSASPRSSASSYEQYF TGCAGTGCTTCTCCCCGATCTAGCGCAAGCTCCTACGAGCAGTACTTC TRBV20-1 NA few TRBJ2-7
CAISDKGAPYEQYF TGTGCCATCAGTGATAAGGGGGCCCCCTACGAGCAGTACTTC TRBV10-3 TRBD1 few TRBJ2-7
CASTYGTTDTGELFF TGTGCCAGCACTTACGGGACTACCGACACCGGGGAGCTGTTTTTT TRBV3-1 TRBD2 NA TRBJ2-2
CSAIMTSGRAPYEQYF TGCAGTGCTATTATGACTAGCGGGAGGGCCCCCTACGAGCAGTACTTC TRBV20-1 TRBD2 NA TRBJ2-7
CASSLHRLAGGPGQETQYF TGTGCCAGCAGTTTACATCGACTAGCGGGAGGGCCAGGGCAAGAGACCCAGTACTTC TRBV12-3/TRBV12-4 TRBD2 NA TRBJ2-5
CASSLSAGNNQPQHF TGTGCCAGCAGCTTATCGGCAGGGAACAATCAGCCCCAGCATTTT TRBV7-2 NA few TRBJ1-5
CSLRTRPLTDTQYF TGCAGCCTAAGGACTAGGCCCCTCACAGATACGCAGTATTTT TRBV29-1 TRBD2 NA TRBJ2-3
CSAPTGTSEQFF TGCAGTGCTCCGACTGGGACGTCTGAGCAGTTCTTC TRBV20-1 NA few TRBJ2-1
CASSQDNTGYFGYTF TGTGCCAGCAGCCAAGATAACACAGGGTATTTCGGCTACACCTTC TRBV3-1 NA NA TRBJ1-2
CASTKHRTGDENIQYF TGTGCCAGTACCAAACATCGGACAGGAGACGAAAACATTCAGTACTTC TRBV19 TRBD1 NA TRBJ2-4
CASRLTGTSGLGQFF TGTGCCAGCAGACTAACCGGGACTAGCGGTCTCGGGCAGTTCTTC TRBV12-3/TRBV12-4 TRBD2 few TRBJ2-1
CASSRTSGQETQYF TGTGCCAGCAGCCGGACTAGCGGCCAAGAGACCCAGTACTTC TRBV6-1 TRBD2 many TRBJ2-5
CASSYSGRGSYEQYF TGTGCCAGCAGTTACTCGGGCAGGGGAAGCTACGAGCAGTACTTC TRBV6-5 NA few TRBJ2-7
CASSQEGVQPQHF TGTGCCAGCAGCCAAGAGGGTGTTCAGCCCCAGCATTTT TRBV3-1 NA few TRBJ1-5
CASSVEAAGAYNEQLF TGTGCCAGCAGCGTAGAGGCAGCGGGAGCCTACAATGAGCAGCTCTTC TRBV9 TRBD2 NA TRBJ2-1
CASSQALGLNTEAFF TGTGCCAGTAGTCAGGCTTTGGGGCTGAACACTGAAGCTTTCTTT TRBV19 NA NA TRBJ1-1
CASRPGLAGGELFF TGTGCCAGCAGGCCGGGACTAGCGGGAGGGGAGCTGTTTTTT TRBV12-3/TRBV12-4 TRBD2 NA TRBJ2-2
CASSPRGLKEQFF TGTGCCAGCAGCCCTCGAGGATTGAAGGAGCAGTTCTTC TRBV7-2 NA NA TRBJ2-1
CSVYWENNEQFF TGCAGCGTTTATTGGGAAAACAATGAGCAGTTCTTC TRBV29-1 NA NA TRBJ2-1
CASRTRDSAYEQYF TGTGCCAGCAGGACCCGGGACTCGGCGTACGAGCAGTACTTC TRBV11-2 NA NA TRBJ2-7
CSVEEPLQGEKLFF TGCAGCGTTGAAGAGCCCCTCCAAGGGGAAAAACTGTTTTTT TRBV29-1 NA few TRBJ1-4
CASSRQGFDEQYF TGTGCCAGCAGTCGACAGGGGTTCGACGAGCAGTACTTC TRBV27 TRBD1 few TRBJ2-7
CASSTGTPSEQFF TGTGCCAGTAGTACCGGGACTCCATCTGAGCAGTTCTTC TRBV19 NA few TRBJ2-1
CASSRPILPGEEDTQYF TGTGCCAGCAGCCGACCCATCTTGCCCGGAGAGGAAGATACGCAGTATTTT TRBV5-8 NA NA TRBJ2-3
CASSFSWDRATQYF TGTGCCAGCAGTTTCTCCTGGGACAGGGCGACCCAGTACTTC TRBV27 TRBD1 few TRBJ2-5
CASIGEETQYF TGTGCCAGCATAGGGGAGGAGACCCAGTACTTC TRBV28 NA NA TRBJ2-5
CASSPRPGTSVDSSYEQYF TGCGCCAGCAGCCCACGTCCCGGGACTAGCGTGGATTCCTCCTACGAGCAGTACTTC TRBV5-1 TRBD2 few TRBJ2-7
CAWTQGADTQYF TGTGCCTGGACACAGGGTGCAGATACGCAGTATTTT TRBV30 NA NA TRBJ2-3
CASSATLGYEQFF TGTGCCAGCAGTGCAACTCTAGGGTATGAGCAGTTCTTC TRBV6-4 NA many TRBJ2-1
CASSDSSGLRTGALFF TGCGCCAGCAGTGATTCGAGCGGCCTTAGAACGGGGGCTCTGTTTTTT TRBV10-1 NA many TRBJ2-2